At least ten counts were recorded for the clone carrying this T cell receptor (beta chain). Its specificity is not known. This sample was included in a study of T cell repertoires in cytomegalovirus infection. Using its own MiXCR run on the reads, TCRdb lists one record per CDR3 protein. The sample carries around 71,000 distinct CDR3 sequences, around 20% recorded once. Sample: CD8+ T cells from cultured PBMCs, taken from culture after CMV antigen stimulation. The receptor comes from a human donor in good health (CMV status not recorded). Some clones in this sample may be carry-over from other donors' samples.

The CDR3, as DNA: TGTGCCAGCAGCTTAAAAGGGCCCCCCTACGAGCAGTACTTC. It codes for CASSLKGPPYEQYF. V and J are TRBV7-2 and TRBJ2-7; D not certain. This CDR3 comprises 14 residues. V lost 2 bases, J lost 2 bases, and 10 bases lay in between. The germline CDR1 and CDR2 sequences are SGHTA and FQGNSA.